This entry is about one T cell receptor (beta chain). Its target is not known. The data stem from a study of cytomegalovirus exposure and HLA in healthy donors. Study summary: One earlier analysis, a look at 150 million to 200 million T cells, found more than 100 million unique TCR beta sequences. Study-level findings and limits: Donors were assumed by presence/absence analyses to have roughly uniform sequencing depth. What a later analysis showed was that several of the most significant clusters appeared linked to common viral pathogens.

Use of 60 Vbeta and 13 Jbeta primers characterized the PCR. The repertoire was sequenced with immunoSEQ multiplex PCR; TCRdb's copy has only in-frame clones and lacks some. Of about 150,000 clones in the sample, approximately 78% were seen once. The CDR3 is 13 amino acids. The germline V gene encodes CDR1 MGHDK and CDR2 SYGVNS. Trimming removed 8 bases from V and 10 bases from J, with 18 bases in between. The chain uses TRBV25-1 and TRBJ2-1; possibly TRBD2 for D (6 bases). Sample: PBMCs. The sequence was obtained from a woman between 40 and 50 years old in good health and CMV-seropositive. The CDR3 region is CASLEGAKYEQFF. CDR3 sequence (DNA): TGTGCCAGCTTGGAGGGCGCAAAGTACGAGCAGTTCTTC.